The 24 T cell receptor beta chains below come from one sample, sequenced in a study of T cells in Graves' hyperthyroidism and ophthalmopathy (dated by TCRdb to the late 2010s). Receptor libraries were prepared by multiplex PCR. TCRdb records Illumina HiSeq 2000 as the sequencer. Amplification of TCR beta CDR3 regions was carried out from RNA transcripts. A first-round RT-PCR of the TCR CDR3 used the HTBI primer set with the Qiagen OneStep RT-PCR kit. Using fastp at Q25 and MiXCR, TCRdb reprocessed the public reads and kept productive beta chains. Under each unique CDR3 protein, matching rows form one entry showing the most common genes and DNA. Recorded for this sample are approximately 600,000 distinct CDR3 sequences; about 15% of them occurred a single time. 5.8% of the sample belongs to the ten largest clones. Sample: blood. Receptors were obtained from a woman in her 30s with Graves' hyperthyroidism that later progressed to Graves' ophthalmopathy.

This chain connects TRBV12-3 or TRBV12-4 to TRBJ2-3; 11 positions agree with TRBD2. V lost 6 bases, J lost 4 bases, and 3 bases stayed unmatched. The CDR3 is made up of 14 amino acids. This CDR3 reads CASRPLAGADTQYF. The CDR3 nucleotides are TGTGCCAGCAGACCACTAGCGGGAGCAGATACGCAGTATTTT.

The chain employs TRBV19 and TRBJ2-7; TRBD1 might be the D (6 bases). Trimming took 4 bases from V and 0 from J, leaving 10 bases between them. The CDR3 has 14 residues. CDR1 and CDR2 from the germline V gene are LNHDA and SQIVND (reference sequence). The CDR3: CASSTTGISYEQYF. CDR3 coding DNA: TGTGCCAGTAGTACTACAGGGATCTCCTACGAGCAGTACTTC.

This clonotype was detected ten times or more. CDR3 loop: CASTPFVGLSTNEKLFF. Here the CDR3 DNA reads TGTGCCAGTACCCCTTTTGTGGGGCTTTCAACTAATGAAAAACTGTTTTTT. The chain is built from TRBV19 and TRBJ1-4; TRBD1 is a possible D gene (5 bases). CDR1 LNHDA and CDR2 SQIVND come from the germline V gene (reference sequence). There are 17 residues in the CDR3. Trimming left V 7 bases short and J 0 bases short, with 18 bases between.

This chain uses TRBV6-2 or TRBV6-3 with TRBJ1-5; 10 nucleotides align to TRBD1. Germline CDR1 reads MNHEY; CDR2 reads SVGEGT. The CDR3 totals 16 residues. J lost 5 bases, V lost 6 bases, and 10 bases had no gene match. CDR3 sequence reads: CASRRLGTGVYQPQHF. CDR3 coding DNA: TGTGCCAGCAGGAGACTCGGGACAGGGGTCTATCAGCCCCAGCATTTT.

This clonotype came up many times. This chain uses TRBV30 with TRBJ1-1, with D tentatively TRBD1 (5 bases). The germline V and J ends were trimmed by 2 bases and 1 base, with 8 bases remaining between them. Germline CDR1 reads GTSNPN; CDR2 reads SVGIG (reference sequence). The CDR3 extends over 13 amino acids. CDR3 bases: TGTGCCTGGAGTTCCGGGGGGAACACTGAAGCTTTCTTT. Translating it yields CAWSSGGNTEAFF.

This clonotype was recorded many times. The chain employs TRBV7-8 and TRBJ1-4; TRBD1 might be the D (6 bases). V lost 6 bases to trimming and J lost 7 bases, with 18 bases between them. The CDR3 is 15 residues long. CDR1 is SGHVS, CDR2 FQNEAQ, per germline. CDR3 region: CASSFTQGEVEKLFF. The CDR3 DNA is TGTGCCAGCAGTTTTACACAGGGAGAGGTTGAAAAACTGTTTTTT.

The table lists this clonotype with many counts. The chain employs TRBV12-3 or TRBV12-4 and TRBJ2-1; 11 bases are shared with TRBD2. CDR3 length: 14 amino acids. The ends lost 6 bases at V and 6 bases at J; junction bases unmatched: 4. Here the CDR3 reads CASRLAGVSNEQFF. In nucleotides, the CDR3 is TGTGCCAGCAGACTAGCGGGAGTTAGCAATGAGCAGTTCTTC.

Of note for this clonotype: A much larger clone is a single base away; this may be a read error. This rearrangement joins TRBV5-5 to TRBJ1-4; a weak D match, TRBD1 (5 bases). The CDR3 sequence is 15 residues long. Per germline, CDR1 SGHKS and CDR2 YYEKEE (reference sequence). The CDR3 here is CASSFPWGGDEELFF. CDR3 nucleotides: TGTGCCAGCAGCTTTCCCTGGGGAGGGGATGAAGAACTGTTTTTT.

This clonotype was counted many times. The J gene is TRBJ2-1, the V gene TRBV2; D unresolved. Germline assignment: CDR1 SNHLY and CDR2 FYNNEI. The CDR3 is made up of 15 amino acids. With 2 bases removed from V and 2 bases from J, the gap between germline ends came to 10 bases. This CDR3 reads CASSELIDTYNEQFF. CDR3 coding DNA: TGTGCCAGCAGTGAATTAATCGACACCTACAATGAGCAGTTCTTC.

This clonotype was seen more than once but under ten times. V is TRBV24-1 and J is TRBJ2-3, with unresolved D. CDR3 size: 14 residues. CDR1 KGHDR and CDR2 SFDVKD come from the germline V gene. V was shortened by 1 base and J by 2 bases, with 6 bases between the two germline ends. Written as DNA, the CDR3 is TGTGCCACCAGTGATTTCTCCTACACAGATACGCAGTATTTT. Its protein is CATSDFSYTDTQYF.

This clonotype was observed at least ten times. V and J are TRBV5-1 and TRBJ2-3, with 9 bases identical to TRBD2. The CDR3 spans 17 residues. The germline V gene has CDR1 SGHRS and CDR2 YFSETQ. V shed 0 bases, J shed 2 bases, and the junction held 7 bases outside the gene matches. The CDR3 protein is CASSLGVAGGLTDTQYF. DNA for the CDR3: TGCGCCAGCAGCTTGGGCGTCGCGGGAGGGCTCACAGATACGCAGTATTTT.

Comments on this clonotype: A much larger clonotype is one base distant, so this may be a read error. The chain employs TRBV20-1 and TRBJ2-5, with 14 bases fitting TRBD2. The CDR3 totals 15 residues. Per germline, CDR1 DFQATT and CDR2 SNEGSKA (reference sequence). The CDR3 loop is CSAAGTSGSGETQHF. CDR3 coding DNA: TGCAGTGCTGCCGGGACTAGCGGGAGCGGGGAGACCCAGCACTTC.

The chain links TRBV5-1 to TRBJ2-7; D unresolved. The CDR3 is 18 amino acids. Germline CDR1 SGHRS, CDR2 YFSETQ. Between the trimmed V and J ends, which lost 0 bases and 5 bases, there was a span of 24 bases. CDR3 sequence reads: CASSLGRFPTLIPNEQYF. The CDR3 region has the DNA TGCGCCAGCAGCTTGGGGCGTTTCCCTACTTTGATCCCCAACGAGCAGTACTTC.

A few counts support this clonotype. CDR3 protein: CASSSGTGLSYEQYF. In DNA form, the CDR3 reads TGTGCCAGCAGCTCTGGGACAGGCCTTTCATACGAGCAGTACTTC. The V gene is TRBV27, the J gene TRBJ2-7; 8 nucleotides align to TRBD1. J lost 4 bases, V lost 6 bases, and 11 bases had no gene match. The CDR3 contains 15 residues. Per the germline V gene, CDR1 is MNHEY and CDR2 is SMNVEV (reference sequence).

Regarding this clonotype: It may be a read error: a sequence one base away is much more abundant. The rearrangement links TRBV10-3 to TRBJ1-1; D is perhaps TRBD1 (6 bases). The V end was cut by 7 bases, the J end by 1 base, with 16 bases between. Germline lookup yields CDR1 ENHRY and CDR2 SYGVKD. This CDR3 is built from 15 residues. The CDR3: CAINQGRGANTEAFF. As DNA, the CDR3 is TGTGCCATCAACCAGGGACGGGGGGCGAACACTGAAGCTTTCTTT.

The rearrangement uses TRBV2 and TRBJ1-1; unclear D gene. Trimming removed 4 bases from V and 1 base from J, with 7 bases in between. This CDR3 has 13 residues. Germline CDR1 SNHLY, CDR2 FYNNEI. DNA for the CDR3: TGTGCCAGCAGTGTGCAGGCGAACACTGAAGCTTTCTTT. Its translation is CASSVQANTEAFF.

The gene calls are TRBV6-6 and TRBJ2-7; D unclear. Germline V gene lookup returns CDR1 MNHNY and CDR2 SVGAGI (reference sequence). CDR3 size: 15 residues. V was cut by 0 bases and J by 1 base, with 10 bases left in between. This CDR3 reads CASSYSALGSYEQYF. Written as DNA, the CDR3 is TGTGCCAGCAGTTACTCGGCCCTCGGGTCCTACGAGCAGTACTTC.

The chain employs TRBV4-2 and TRBJ2-1; D not resolved. The germline V and J ends were trimmed by 0 bases and 0 bases, with 6 bases remaining between them. CDR1 and CDR2 (germline): LGHNA, YNFKEQ. The length of the CDR3 is 15 residues. CDR3 amino acids: CASSQEESSYNEQFF. CDR3 nucleotide sequence: TGTGCCAGCAGCCAAGAAGAAAGCTCCTACAATGAGCAGTTCTTC.

This clonotype was found a few times. The V call is TRBV4-2, the J call TRBJ2-1; D is uncertain. The V end lost 0 bases, the J end lost 6 bases, and 6 bases lay between the germline ends. CDR3 length: 13 residues. Germline loops: CDR1 LGHNA, CDR2 YNFKEQ. In nucleotides, the CDR3 is TGTGCCAGCAGCCAAGATGTCGGCAATGAGCAGTTCTTC. Amino acid sequence: CASSQDVGNEQFF.

A remark on this clonotype: This clone may be a read error of a much larger clone one base away. The chain carries TRBV29-1 and TRBJ2-1; 9 nucleotides line up with TRBD2. Germline-derived CDR1 and CDR2 are SQVTM and ANQGSEA. The CDR3 totals 14 residues. CDR3 DNA sequence: TGCAGCGTTGCAAGGACTAGCGATTACAATGGGCAGTTCTTC. This encodes CSVARTSDYNGQFF.

The rearrangement joins TRBV7-2 to TRBJ1-2, with D perhaps matching TRBD1 (5 bases). The CDR3 loop spans 15 amino acids. The V end was cut by 2 bases, the J end by 5 bases, with 15 bases between. Germline CDR1 is SGHTA and CDR2 is FQGNSA. The CDR3 region has the DNA TGTGCCAGCAGCTTATCCCCCGGGACGGTATATGGCTACACCTTC. Translation: CASSLSPGTVYGYTF.

This clonotype was picked up a small number of times. The rearrangement uses TRBV10-3 and TRBJ2-7, with a possible D match to TRBD1 (5 bases). The CDR3 spans 13 residues. Trimming stripped 11 bases from V and 3 bases from J, with 17 bases between. Germline V gene sequence: CDR1 ENHRY, CDR2 SYGVKD. CDR3 nucleotides: TGTGCCGTCCAAGGCAGGGATGACTACGAGCAGTACTTC. It encodes CAVQGRDDYEQYF.

This clonotype was counted a few times. This chain connects TRBV11-2 to TRBJ2-5; 8 bases agree with TRBD2. Trimming removed 1 base from V and 3 bases from J; junction bases left unmatched: 13. The CDR3 contains 18 residues. Germline CDR1 is SGHAT and CDR2 is FQNNGV. The CDR3 nucleotides read TGTGCCAGCAGCTTAGTAGCTGCCGGGACTAGGGGGGAAGAGACCCAGTACTTC. Its translation: CASSLVAAGTRGEETQYF.

There are many counts of this clonotype. J is TRBJ2-5 and V is TRBV7-2; D gene ambiguous. V gave up 1 base and J gave up 5 bases, with 8 bases separating them. CDR1 and CDR2 from the germline V gene are SGHTA and FQGNSA. This CDR3 is 13 amino acids long. The CDR3 bases are TGTGCCAGCAGCTTAGGGCAGAGGGAGACCCAGTACTTC. Protein: CASSLGQRETQYF.